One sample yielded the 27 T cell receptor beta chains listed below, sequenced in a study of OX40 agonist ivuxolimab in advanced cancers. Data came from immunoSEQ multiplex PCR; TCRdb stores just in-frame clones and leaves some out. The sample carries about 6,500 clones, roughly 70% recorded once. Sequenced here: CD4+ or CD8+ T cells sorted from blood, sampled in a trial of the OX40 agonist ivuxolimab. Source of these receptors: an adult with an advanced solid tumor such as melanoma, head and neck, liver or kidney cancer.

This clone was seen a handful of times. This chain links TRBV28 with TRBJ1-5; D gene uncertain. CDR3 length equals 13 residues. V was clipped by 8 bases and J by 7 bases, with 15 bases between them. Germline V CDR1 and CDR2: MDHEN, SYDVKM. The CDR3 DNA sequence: TGTGCCAGCTCCCTTGGCTTCGGGCAGCCCCAGCATTTT. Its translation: CASSLGFGQPQHF.

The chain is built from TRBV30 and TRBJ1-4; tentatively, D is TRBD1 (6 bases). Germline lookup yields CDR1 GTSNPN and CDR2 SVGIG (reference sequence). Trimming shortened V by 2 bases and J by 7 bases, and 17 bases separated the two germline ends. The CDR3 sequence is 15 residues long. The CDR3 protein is CAWSLTGGGGEKLFF. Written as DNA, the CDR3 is TGTGCCTGGAGTCTAACAGGCGGGGGCGGTGAAAAACTGTTTTTT.

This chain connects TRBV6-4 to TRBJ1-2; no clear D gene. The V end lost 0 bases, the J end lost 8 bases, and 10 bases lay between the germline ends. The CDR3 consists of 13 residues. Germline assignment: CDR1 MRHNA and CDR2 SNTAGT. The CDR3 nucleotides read TGTGCCAGCAGTGACTCCGAGGGAGGAGGCTACACCTTC. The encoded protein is CASSDSEGGGYTF.

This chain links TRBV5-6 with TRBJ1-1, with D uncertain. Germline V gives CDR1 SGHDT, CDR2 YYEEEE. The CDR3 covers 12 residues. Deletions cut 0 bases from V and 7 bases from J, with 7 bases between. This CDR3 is CASSLEASEAFF. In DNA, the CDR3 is TGTGCCAGCAGCTTGGAGGCCAGTGAAGCTTTCTTT. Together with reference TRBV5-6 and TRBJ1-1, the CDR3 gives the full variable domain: DAGVTQSPTHLIKTRGQQVTLRCSPKSGHDTVSWYQQALGQGPQFIFQYYEEEERQRGNFPDRFSGHQFPNYSSELNVNALLLGDSALYLCASSLEASEAFFGQGTRLTVV.

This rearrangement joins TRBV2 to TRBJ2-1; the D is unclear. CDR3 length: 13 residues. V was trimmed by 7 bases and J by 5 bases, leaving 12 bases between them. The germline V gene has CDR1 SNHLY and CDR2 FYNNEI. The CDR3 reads CASIGLGDNEQFF. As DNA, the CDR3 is TGTGCCAGCATCGGCCTAGGAGACAATGAGCAGTTCTTC.

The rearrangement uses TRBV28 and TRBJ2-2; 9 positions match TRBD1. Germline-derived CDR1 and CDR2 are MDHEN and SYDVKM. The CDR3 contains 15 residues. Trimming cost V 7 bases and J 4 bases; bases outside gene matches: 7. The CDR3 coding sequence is TGTGCCAGCACCGGGACAGGGTCGCGCACCGGGGAGCTGTTTTTT. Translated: CASTGTGSRTGELFF.

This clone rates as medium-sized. Here the CDR3 DNA reads TGTGCCAGTAGTATAGTTGGCACCGGGGAGCTGTTTTTT. This encodes CASSIVGTGELFF. The chain links TRBV19 to TRBJ2-2; D remains unclear. There are 13 residues in the CDR3. The germline V and J ends were trimmed by 1 base and 4 bases, with 4 bases remaining between them. Germline CDR1 LNHDA, CDR2 SQIVND (reference sequence).

As DNA, the CDR3 is TGTGCCAGCAATTCGGTAGAAGGGGCTCGCGAGCAGTACTTC. Residues: CASNSVEGAREQYF. The rearrangement uses TRBV6-6 and TRBJ2-7, with TRBD1 as a possible D gene (5 bases). CDR1 and CDR2 from the germline V gene are MNHNY and SVGAGI (reference sequence). The CDR3 totals 14 residues. With 7 bases removed from V and 6 bases from J, the gap between germline ends came to 19 bases.

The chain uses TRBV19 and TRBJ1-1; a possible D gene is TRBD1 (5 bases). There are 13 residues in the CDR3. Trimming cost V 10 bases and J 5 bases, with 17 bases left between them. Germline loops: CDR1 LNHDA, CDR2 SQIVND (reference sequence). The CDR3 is CATRGDSVTEAFF. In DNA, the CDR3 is TGTGCCACTAGGGGAGACAGTGTAACTGAAGCTTTCTTT.

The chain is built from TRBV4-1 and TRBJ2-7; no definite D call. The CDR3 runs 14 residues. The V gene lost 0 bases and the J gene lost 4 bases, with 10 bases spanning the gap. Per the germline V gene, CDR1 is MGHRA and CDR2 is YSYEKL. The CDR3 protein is CASSQDPSTYEQYF. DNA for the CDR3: TGCGCCAGCAGCCAAGATCCCAGTACGTACGAGCAGTACTTC.

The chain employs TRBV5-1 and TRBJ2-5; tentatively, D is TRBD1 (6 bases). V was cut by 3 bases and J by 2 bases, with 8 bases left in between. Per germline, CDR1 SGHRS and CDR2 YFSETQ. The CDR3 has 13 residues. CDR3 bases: TGCGCCAGCAGCTGGACAGTGCAAGAGACCCAGTACTTC. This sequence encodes CASSWTVQETQYF.

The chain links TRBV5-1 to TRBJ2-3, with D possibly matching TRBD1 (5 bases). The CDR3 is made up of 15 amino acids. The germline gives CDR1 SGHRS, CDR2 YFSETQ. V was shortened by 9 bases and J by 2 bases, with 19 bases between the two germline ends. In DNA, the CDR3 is TGCGCCACCCAGAAGACAGTCGGATTCACAGATACGCAGTATTTT. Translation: CATQKTVGFTDTQYF.

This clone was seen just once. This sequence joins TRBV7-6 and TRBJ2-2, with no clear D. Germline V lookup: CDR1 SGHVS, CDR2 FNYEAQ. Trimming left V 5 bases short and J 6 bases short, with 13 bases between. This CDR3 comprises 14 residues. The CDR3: CASSPPLRPGELFF. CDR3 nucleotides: TGTGCCAGCAGCCCCCCGTTGAGACCCGGGGAGCTGTTTTTT.

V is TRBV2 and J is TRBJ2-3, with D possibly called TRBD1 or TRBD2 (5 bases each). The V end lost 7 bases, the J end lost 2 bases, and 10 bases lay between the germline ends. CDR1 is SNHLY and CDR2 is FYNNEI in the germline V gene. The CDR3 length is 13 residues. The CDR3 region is CASIRDDTDTQYF. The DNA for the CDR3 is TGTGCCAGCATCCGGGACGACACAGATACGCAGTATTTT.

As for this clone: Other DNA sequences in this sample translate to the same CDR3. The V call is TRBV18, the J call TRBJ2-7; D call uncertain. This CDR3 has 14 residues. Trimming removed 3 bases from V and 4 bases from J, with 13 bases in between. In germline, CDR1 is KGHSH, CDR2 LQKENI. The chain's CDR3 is CASSPPDQPYEQYF. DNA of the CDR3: TGTGCCAGCTCACCGCCTGACCAGCCTTACGAGCAGTACTTC.

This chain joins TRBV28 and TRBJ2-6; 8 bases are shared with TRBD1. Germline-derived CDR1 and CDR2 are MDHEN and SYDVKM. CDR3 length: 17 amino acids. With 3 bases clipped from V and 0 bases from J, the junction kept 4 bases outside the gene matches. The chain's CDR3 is CASSFGTGNSGANVLTF. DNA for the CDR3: TGTGCCAGCAGTTTTGGGACAGGAAACTCTGGGGCCAACGTCCTGACTTTC.

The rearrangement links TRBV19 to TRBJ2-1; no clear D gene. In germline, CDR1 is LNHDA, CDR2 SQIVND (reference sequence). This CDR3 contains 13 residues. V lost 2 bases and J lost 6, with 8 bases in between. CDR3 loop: CASSIIGPNEQFF. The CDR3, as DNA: TGTGCCAGTAGTATAATCGGACCCAATGAGCAGTTCTTC.

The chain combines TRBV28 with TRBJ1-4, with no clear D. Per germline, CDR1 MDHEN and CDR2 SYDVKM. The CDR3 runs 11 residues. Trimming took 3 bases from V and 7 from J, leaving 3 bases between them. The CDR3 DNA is TGTGCCAGCAGTTTCTTTGAAAAACTGTTTTTT. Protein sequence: CASSFFEKLFF. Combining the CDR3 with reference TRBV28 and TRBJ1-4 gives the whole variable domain DVKVTQSSRYLVKRTGEKVFLECVQDMDHENMFWYRQDPGLGLRLIYFSYDVKMKEKGDIPEGYSVSREKKERFSLILESASTNQTSMYLCASSFFEKLFFGSGTQLSVL.

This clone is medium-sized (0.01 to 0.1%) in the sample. Written as DNA, the CDR3 is TGTGCCAGCAGTGGACAGGGTCAATACGAGCAGTACTTC. Protein: CASSGQGQYEQYF. This sequence joins TRBV6-6 and TRBJ2-7; 8 bases are a match to TRBD1. Germline assignment: CDR1 MNHNY and CDR2 SVGAGI (reference sequence). V trimming: 5 bases; J trimming: 4 bases; junction bases outside the gene matches: 4. The CDR3 spans 13 residues.

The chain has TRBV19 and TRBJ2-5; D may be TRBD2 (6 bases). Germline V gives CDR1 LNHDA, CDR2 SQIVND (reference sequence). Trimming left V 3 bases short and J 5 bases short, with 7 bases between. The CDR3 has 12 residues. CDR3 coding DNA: TGTGCCAGTAGTATCGGGGGTGAGACCCAGTACTTC. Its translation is CASSIGGETQYF.

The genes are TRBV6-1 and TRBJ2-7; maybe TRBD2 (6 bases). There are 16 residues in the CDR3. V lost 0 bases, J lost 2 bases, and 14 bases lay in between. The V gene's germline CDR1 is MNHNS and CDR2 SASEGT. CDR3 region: CASSEAPAGRAYEQYF. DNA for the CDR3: TGTGCCAGCAGTGAAGCCCCGGCGGGGCGGGCCTACGAGCAGTACTTC.

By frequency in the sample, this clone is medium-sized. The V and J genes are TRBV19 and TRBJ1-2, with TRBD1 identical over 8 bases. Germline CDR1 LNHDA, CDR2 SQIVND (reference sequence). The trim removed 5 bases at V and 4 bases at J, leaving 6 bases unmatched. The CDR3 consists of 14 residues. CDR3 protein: CASSLTDRAYGYTF. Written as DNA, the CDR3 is TGTGCCAGTAGTCTAACGGACAGGGCCTATGGCTACACCTTC.

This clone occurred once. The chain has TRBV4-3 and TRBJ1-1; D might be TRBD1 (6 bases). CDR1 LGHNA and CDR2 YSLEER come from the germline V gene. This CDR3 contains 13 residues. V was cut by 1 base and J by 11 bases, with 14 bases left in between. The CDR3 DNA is TGCGCCAGCAGCCAAGGCGGGGGCTGGAGTGCTTTCTTT. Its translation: CASSQGGGWSAFF.

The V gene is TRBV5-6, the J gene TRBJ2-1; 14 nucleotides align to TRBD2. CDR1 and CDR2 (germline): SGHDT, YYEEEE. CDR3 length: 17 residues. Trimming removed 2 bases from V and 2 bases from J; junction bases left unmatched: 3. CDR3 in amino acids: CASSFWTSGRTYNEQFF. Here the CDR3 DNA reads TGTGCCAGCAGCTTCTGGACTAGCGGGAGGACCTACAATGAGCAGTTCTTC.

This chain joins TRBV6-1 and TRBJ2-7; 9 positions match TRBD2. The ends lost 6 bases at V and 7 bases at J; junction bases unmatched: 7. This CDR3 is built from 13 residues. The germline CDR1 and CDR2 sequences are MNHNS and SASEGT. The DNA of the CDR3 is TGTGCCAGCAGGTTAGCGGGAGAGGGAGAGCAGTACTTC. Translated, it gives CASRLAGEGEQYF.

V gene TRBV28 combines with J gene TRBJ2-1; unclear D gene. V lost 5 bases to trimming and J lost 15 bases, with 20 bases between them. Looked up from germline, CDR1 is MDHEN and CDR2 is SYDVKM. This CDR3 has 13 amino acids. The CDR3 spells CASSRVQNPLLFF. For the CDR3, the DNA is TGTGCCAGCAGTAGGGTCCAAAACCCCTTACTGTTCTTC.

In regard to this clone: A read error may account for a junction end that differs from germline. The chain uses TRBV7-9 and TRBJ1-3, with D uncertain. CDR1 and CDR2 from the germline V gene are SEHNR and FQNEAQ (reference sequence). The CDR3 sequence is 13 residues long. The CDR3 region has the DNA TGCGCCAGCAGCCAGAGCTCTGGAAACACCATATATTTT. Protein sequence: CASSQSSGNTIYF.